The 22 T cell receptor beta chains below were found in one sample sequenced in a study of cytomegalovirus exposure and HLA in healthy donors (dated by TCRdb to about 2017). The library was generated by the immunoSEQ multiplex PCR assay. For the multiplex PCR, a mixture combining 60 forward primers for TCR Vbeta segments and 13 reverse primers for TCR Jbeta segments was used. Imported from immuneACCESS, the table was reduced by TCRdb to in-frame sequences with V and J called. These copies leave out some clones; in studies compared against another copy, an unresolved V gene accounts for under half, and the cause of the remainder is not known. A total of roughly 70,000 clones appear in this sample, around three quarters of them only once. 5.5% to 7% of the sample is taken by the ten largest. The sample taken for sequencing was PBMCs. Receptor source: a man in his forties or fifties in good health and CMV-seronegative.

The chain joins TRBV28 to TRBJ2-2; 9 nucleotides line up with TRBD2. Germline CDR1 and CDR2: MDHEN and SYDVKM. The CDR3 is made up of 14 amino acids. Trimming at V came to 6 bases and at J to 4 bases, leaving 3 bases not matched to a gene. CDR3 sequence reads: CASRVTSGTGELFF. CDR3 coding DNA: TGTGCCAGCAGGGTGACTAGCGGCACCGGGGAGCTGTTTTTT.

This chain connects TRBV30 to TRBJ2-1, with TRBD2 as a possible D gene (5 bases). The V gene's germline CDR1 is GTSNPN and CDR2 SVGIG (reference sequence). CDR3 length: 12 amino acids. V shed 0 bases and J shed 9 bases, with 9 bases lying between them. As DNA, the CDR3 is TGTGCCTGGAGTGTTTGGAGGAGTGAGCAGTTCTTC. Protein sequence: CAWSVWRSEQFF.

As concerns this clone: Germline is not matched at one junction end, which may reflect a read error. J is TRBJ1-4 and V is TRBV30; possible D gene TRBD1, 5 bases. Germline V lookup: CDR1 GTSNPN, CDR2 SVGIG (reference sequence). The CDR3 sequence is 8 residues long. CDR3 sequence: CAGQGRDW. The DNA for the CDR3 is TGTGCCGGGCAGGGTAGGGATTGG.

DNA of the CDR3: TGTGCCAGCAGCGAAAGACTAGCGGGGGTATACGAGCAGTACTTC. This sequence encodes CASSERLAGVYEQYF. The chain couples TRBV9 to TRBJ2-7; TRBD2 matches at 12 bases. The junction had 5 bases not matched to a gene; V was cut back by 3 bases and J by 4 bases. In germline, CDR1 is SGDLS, CDR2 YYNGEE. The CDR3 runs 15 residues.

This clone was seen just once. The chain uses TRBV5-1 and TRBJ2-4, with a weak D call TRBD2 (5 bases). The V end was cut by 4 bases, the J end by 0 bases, with 14 bases between. Germline CDR1 SGHRS, CDR2 YFSETQ. The CDR3 totals 16 residues. The CDR3 reads CASSPGYSLAKNIQYF. The CDR3 DNA sequence: TGCGCCAGCAGCCCGGGGTACAGTCTAGCCAAAAACATTCAGTACTTC.

The genes are TRBV27 and TRBJ1-2, with 11 positions matching TRBD1. The V gene end was trimmed by 2 bases and the J gene end by 7 bases; junction bases not matched to a gene: 3. CDR1 is MNHEY, CDR2 SMNVEV, per germline (reference sequence). The CDR3 spans 14 residues. The CDR3 protein is CASSLGQGASGYTF. The CDR3 nucleotides are TGTGCCAGCAGTTTAGGACAGGGGGCGTCTGGCTACACCTTC.

In DNA form, the CDR3 reads TGTGCCAGCAGTTACAAGGGGCTAGGGGCCCAAGAGACCCAGTACTTC. Encoded protein: CASSYKGLGAQETQYF. This chain links TRBV6-5 with TRBJ2-5; possible D gene TRBD1, 5 bases. With 2 bases removed from V and 1 base from J, the gap between germline ends came to 14 bases. Germline lookup yields CDR1 MNHEY and CDR2 SVGAGI. The CDR3 runs to 16 residues.

The CDR3 coding sequence is TGTGCCAGCAGCTTTGTTGGCGGCGGGACAGGGGATCGGAATGAGCAGTTCTTC. Protein product: CASSFVGGGTGDRNEQFF. The chain combines TRBV7-2 with TRBJ2-1, with TRBD1 identical over 10 bases. In germline, CDR1 is SGHTA, CDR2 FQGNSA. V trimming: 3 bases; J trimming: 7 bases; junction bases outside the gene matches: 15. CDR3 length equals 18 residues.

The rearrangement joins TRBV6-6 to TRBJ1-5; D possibly corresponds to TRBD1 (6 bases). The CDR3 covers 15 residues. Trimming took off 5 bases at V and 2 bases at J, with 13 bases between the two ends. In germline, CDR1 is MNHNY, CDR2 SVGAGI (reference sequence). CDR3: CASSTGMNRNQPQHF. The CDR3 region has the DNA TGTGCCAGCAGTACAGGGATGAACCGCAATCAGCCCCAGCATTTT.

The chain employs TRBV12-5 and TRBJ1-5; D is perhaps TRBD1 (5 bases). Trimming stripped 6 bases from V and 6 bases from J, with 15 bases between. The CDR3 loop spans 14 amino acids. The germline V gene encodes CDR1 LGHNT and CDR2 FRNRAP. The CDR3 protein is CASGLRGFIQPQHF. CDR3 nucleotide sequence: TGTGCTAGTGGCTTGAGGGGTTTTATTCAGCCCCAGCATTTT.

This chain connects TRBV5-1 to TRBJ2-2; TRBD1 aligns across 7 bases. Per the germline V gene, CDR1 is SGHRS and CDR2 is YFSETQ. The CDR3 sequence is 15 residues long. The V segment lost 3 bases and the J segment 4 bases; nucleotides outside the gene matches: 6. This chain's CDR3 is CASSSTGVSTGELFF. CDR3 nucleotides: TGCGCCAGCAGCTCAACAGGGGTTAGCACCGGGGAGCTGTTTTTT.

This chain uses TRBV18 with TRBJ1-4; TRBD1 might be the D (5 bases). The CDR3 spans 14 residues. V was cut by 2 bases and J by 5 bases, with 9 bases left in between. Germline assignment: CDR1 KGHSH and CDR2 LQKENI. CDR3 sequence (DNA): TGTGCCAGCTCACCAGACAGAAAGAATGAAAAACTGTTTTTT. This sequence encodes CASSPDRKNEKLFF. The full variable domain, its missing parts supplied by reference TRBV18 and TRBJ1-4, is NAGVMQNPRHLVRRRGQEARLRCSPMKGHSHVYWYRQLPEEGLKFMVYLQKENIIDESGMPKERFSAEFPKEGPSILRIQQVVRGDSAAYFCASSPDRKNEKLFFGSGTQLSVL.

The genes are TRBV18 and TRBJ2-3; TRBD2 agrees at 14 bases. Trimming removed 3 bases from V and 5 bases from J; junction bases left unmatched: 7. Per the germline V gene, CDR1 is KGHSH and CDR2 is LQKENI. The CDR3 loop spans 17 amino acids. Here the CDR3 reads CASSPLPGLAGVDTQYF. The CDR3 DNA is TGTGCCAGCTCACCGCTCCCGGGACTAGCGGGAGTAGATACGCAGTATTTT.

This clone has only one observation. The chain uses TRBV19 and TRBJ1-4; 7 bases are shared with TRBD1. The CDR3 totals 14 residues. Germline assignment: CDR1 LNHDA and CDR2 SQIVND (reference sequence). The J segment lost 5 bases and the V segment lost 5 bases, leaving 5 bases of the junction unmatched. The CDR3 sequence is CASSRTGQNEKLFF. DNA for the CDR3: TGTGCCAGTAGTCGGACAGGCCAAAATGAAAAACTGTTTTTT.

The sample holds one count of this clone. The chain recombines TRBV19 with TRBJ2-7; a possible D gene is TRBD1 (5 bases). The CDR3 runs to 12 residues. CDR1 is LNHDA and CDR2 is SQIVND in the germline V gene (reference sequence). Trimming stripped 3 bases from V and 13 bases from J, with 16 bases between. The DNA for the CDR3 is TGTGCCAGTAGTATTCCCGGACAAGGGCCCTACTTC. Residues: CASSIPGQGPYF.

The rearrangement uses TRBV9 and TRBJ2-3; 14 bases are a match to TRBD2. The germline gives CDR1 SGDLS, CDR2 YYNGEE. J lost 3 bases, V lost 4 bases, and 4 bases had no gene match. CDR3 length: 16 residues. The DNA of the CDR3 is TGTGCCAGCAGCTGGACTAGCGGGGGGATTACAGATACGCAGTATTTT. This sequence encodes CASSWTSGGITDTQYF.

The CDR3 loop is CASSEQYEQFF. Written as DNA, the CDR3 is TGTGCCAGCAGTGAACAGTATGAGCAGTTCTTC. V is TRBV2 and J is TRBJ2-1; D ambiguous. CDR1 and CDR2 from the germline V gene are SNHLY and FYNNEI. V was cut by 2 bases and J by 8 bases, with 4 bases left in between. The CDR3 loop spans 11 amino acids.

This clone has a single count. This sequence joins TRBV28 and TRBJ2-7; D is unclear. CDR1 is MDHEN, CDR2 SYDVKM, per germline. V dropped 7 bases and J dropped 6 bases, with 16 bases sitting between them. The length of the CDR3 is 13 residues. The CDR3, as DNA: TGTGCCAGCACGGAGATGGGTAGCCGCGAGCAGTACTTC. As protein: CASTEMGSREQYF. Together with reference TRBV28 and TRBJ2-7, the CDR3 gives the full variable domain: DVKVTQSSRYLVKRTGEKVFLECVQDMDHENMFWYRQDPGLGLRLIYFSYDVKMKEKGDIPEGYSVSREKKERFSLILESASTNQTSMYLCASTEMGSREQYFGPGTRLTVT.

This clone was recorded a few times. The genes are TRBV5-1 and TRBJ1-1; D unresolved. This CDR3 has 13 residues. Per the germline V gene, CDR1 is SGHRS and CDR2 is YFSETQ. The V and J ends lost 4 bases and 3 bases respectively, with 10 bases between them. The CDR3 DNA sequence: TGCGCCAGCAGCAGAGGCCCCGACACTGAAGCTTTCTTT. It yields the protein CASSRGPDTEAFF.

The chain links TRBV28 to TRBJ1-1; D is ambiguous. CDR1 MDHEN and CDR2 SYDVKM come from the germline V gene. Trimming stripped 6 bases from V and 1 base from J, with 12 bases between. The CDR3 is 14 amino acids. The CDR3 protein is CASRTPRPNTEAFF. The CDR3 coding sequence is TGTGCCAGCAGGACTCCTCGCCCGAACACTGAAGCTTTCTTT.

The chain recombines TRBV28 with TRBJ1-5; TRBD1 is a possible D gene (5 bases). V was shortened by 5 bases and J by 6 bases, with 14 bases between the two germline ends. Germline CDR1 reads MDHEN; CDR2 reads SYDVKM. This CDR3 spans 14 amino acids. CDR3 nucleotide sequence: TGTGCCAGCAGTCCCCATGGAGGGGTTCAGCCCCAGCATTTT. Translated, it gives CASSPHGGVQPQHF. Looking up the rest from reference TRBV28 and TRBJ1-5 gives the full variable domain: DVKVTQSSRYLVKRTGEKVFLECVQDMDHENMFWYRQDPGLGLRLIYFSYDVKMKEKGDIPEGYSVSREKKERFSLILESASTNQTSMYLCASSPHGGVQPQHFGDGTRLSIL.

This chain links TRBV18 with TRBJ2-7; TRBD2 matches 8 bases. The CDR3 is 15 residues long. The V segment lost 5 bases and the J segment 2 bases; nucleotides outside the gene matches: 8. Germline V lookup: CDR1 KGHSH, CDR2 LQKENI. The CDR3 spells CASSVTDSGTYEQYF. The DNA of the CDR3 is TGTGCCAGCTCAGTGACAGATAGCGGGACCTACGAGCAGTACTTC.